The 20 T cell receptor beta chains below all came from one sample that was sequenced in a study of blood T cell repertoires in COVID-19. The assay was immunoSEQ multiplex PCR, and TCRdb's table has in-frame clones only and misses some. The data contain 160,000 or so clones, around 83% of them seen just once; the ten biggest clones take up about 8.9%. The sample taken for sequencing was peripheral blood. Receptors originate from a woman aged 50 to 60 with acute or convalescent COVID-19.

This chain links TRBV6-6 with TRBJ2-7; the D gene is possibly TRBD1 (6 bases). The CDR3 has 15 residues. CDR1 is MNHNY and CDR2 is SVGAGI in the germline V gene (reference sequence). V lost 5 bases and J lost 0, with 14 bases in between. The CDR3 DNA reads TGTGCCAGCAGTAAACGACAGGATAGCTCCTACGAGCAGTACTTC. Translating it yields CASSKRQDSSYEQYF.

The CDR3 sequence: CATSRGFAGVGSGYTF. The CDR3, as DNA: TGTGCCACCAGCAGAGGTTTTGCGGGTGTGGGGAGTGGCTACACCTTC. V gene TRBV15 combines with J gene TRBJ1-2, with D unclear. CDR1 LNHNV and CDR2 YYDKDF come from the germline V gene (reference sequence). This CDR3 is 16 amino acids long. V was clipped by 1 base and J by 7 bases, with 19 bases between them.

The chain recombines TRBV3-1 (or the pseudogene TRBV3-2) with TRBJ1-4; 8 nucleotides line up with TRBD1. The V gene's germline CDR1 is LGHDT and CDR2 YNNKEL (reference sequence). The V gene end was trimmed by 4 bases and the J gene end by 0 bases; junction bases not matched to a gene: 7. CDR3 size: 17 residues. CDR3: CASSRDRQGSTNEKLFF. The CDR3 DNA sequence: TGTGCCAGCAGCCGAGATCGACAGGGGTCAACTAATGAAAAACTGTTTTTT.

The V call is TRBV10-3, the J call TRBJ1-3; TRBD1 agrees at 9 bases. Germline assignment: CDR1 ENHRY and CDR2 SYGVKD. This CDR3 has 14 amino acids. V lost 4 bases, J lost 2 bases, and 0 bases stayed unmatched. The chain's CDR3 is CAISGDRAGNTIYF. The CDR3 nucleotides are TGTGCCATCAGTGGGGACAGGGCTGGAAACACCATATATTTT.

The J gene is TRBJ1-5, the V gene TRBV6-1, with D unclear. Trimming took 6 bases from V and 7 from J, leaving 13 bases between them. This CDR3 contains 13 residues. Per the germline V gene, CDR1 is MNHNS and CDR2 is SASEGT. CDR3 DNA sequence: TGTGCCAGCAGGGAGGCGTGGGGACAGCCCCAGCATTTT. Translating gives CASREAWGQPQHF.

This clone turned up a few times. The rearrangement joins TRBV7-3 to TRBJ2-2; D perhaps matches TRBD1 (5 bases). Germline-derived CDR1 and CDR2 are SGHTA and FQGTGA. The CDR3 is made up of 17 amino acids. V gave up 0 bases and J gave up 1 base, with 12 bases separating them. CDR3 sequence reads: CASSLTPLTGNTGELFF. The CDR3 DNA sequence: TGTGCCAGCAGCTTAACCCCCCTAACAGGGAACACCGGGGAGCTGTTTTTT.

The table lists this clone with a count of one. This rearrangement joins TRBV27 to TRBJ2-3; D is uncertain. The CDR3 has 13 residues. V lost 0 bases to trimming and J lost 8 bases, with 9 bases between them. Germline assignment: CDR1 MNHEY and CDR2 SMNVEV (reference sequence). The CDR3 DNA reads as TGTGCCAGCAGTTTATCGAGGAGTGGTACGCAGTATTTT. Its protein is CASSLSRSGTQYF.

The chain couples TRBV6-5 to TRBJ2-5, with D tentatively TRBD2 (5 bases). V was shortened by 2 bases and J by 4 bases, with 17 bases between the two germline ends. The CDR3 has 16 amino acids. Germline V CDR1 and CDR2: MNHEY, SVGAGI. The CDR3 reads CASSYRPDLAGETQYF. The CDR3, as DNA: TGTGCCAGCAGTTACCGCCCGGACCTTGCGGGAGAGACCCAGTACTTC.

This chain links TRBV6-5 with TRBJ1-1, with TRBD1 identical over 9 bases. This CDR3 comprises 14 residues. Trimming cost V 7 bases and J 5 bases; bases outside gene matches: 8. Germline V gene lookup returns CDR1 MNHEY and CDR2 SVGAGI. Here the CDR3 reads CASKEQGAGTEAFF. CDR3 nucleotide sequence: TGTGCCAGCAAGGAACAGGGGGCAGGTACTGAAGCTTTCTTT.

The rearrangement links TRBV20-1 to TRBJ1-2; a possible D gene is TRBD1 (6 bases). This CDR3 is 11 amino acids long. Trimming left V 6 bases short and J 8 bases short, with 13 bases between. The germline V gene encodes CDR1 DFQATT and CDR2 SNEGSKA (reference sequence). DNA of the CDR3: TGCAGTGCCGACGGCAGGGGCGGCTACACCTTC. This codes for CSADGRGGYTF.

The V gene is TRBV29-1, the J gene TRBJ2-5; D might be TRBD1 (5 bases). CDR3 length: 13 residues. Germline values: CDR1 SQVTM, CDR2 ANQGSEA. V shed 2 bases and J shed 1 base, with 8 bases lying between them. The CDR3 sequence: CSVERGVQETQYF. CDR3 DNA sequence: TGCAGCGTTGAAAGGGGTGTCCAAGAGACCCAGTACTTC.

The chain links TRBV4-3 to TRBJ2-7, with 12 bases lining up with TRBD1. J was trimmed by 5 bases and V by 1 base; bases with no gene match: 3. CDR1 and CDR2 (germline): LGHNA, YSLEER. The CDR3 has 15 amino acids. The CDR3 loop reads CASSQVGTGGHEQYF. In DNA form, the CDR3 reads TGCGCCAGCAGCCAAGTGGGGACAGGGGGCCACGAGCAGTACTTC.

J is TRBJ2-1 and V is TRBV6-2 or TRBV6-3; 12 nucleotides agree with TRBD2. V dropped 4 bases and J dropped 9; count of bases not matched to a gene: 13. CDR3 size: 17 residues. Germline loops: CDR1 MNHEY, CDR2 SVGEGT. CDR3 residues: CASSLLLAGGRRVEQFF. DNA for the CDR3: TGTGCCAGCAGTTTACTCCTAGCGGGGGGGAGAAGGGTTGAGCAGTTCTTC.

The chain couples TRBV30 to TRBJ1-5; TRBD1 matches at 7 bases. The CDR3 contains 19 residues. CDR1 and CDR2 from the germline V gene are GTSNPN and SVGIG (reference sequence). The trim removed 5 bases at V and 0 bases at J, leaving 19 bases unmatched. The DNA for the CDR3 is TGTGCCTGGGGTGCCAACCCCGGACAGGTGATCGATAGCAATCAGCCCCAGCATTTT. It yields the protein CAWGANPGQVIDSNQPQHF.

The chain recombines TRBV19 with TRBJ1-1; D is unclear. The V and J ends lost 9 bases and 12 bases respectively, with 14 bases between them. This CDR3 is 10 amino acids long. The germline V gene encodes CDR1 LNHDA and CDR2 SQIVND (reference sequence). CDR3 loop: CASRREKTFF. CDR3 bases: TGTGCCAGCCGCCGGGAAAAAACTTTCTTT.

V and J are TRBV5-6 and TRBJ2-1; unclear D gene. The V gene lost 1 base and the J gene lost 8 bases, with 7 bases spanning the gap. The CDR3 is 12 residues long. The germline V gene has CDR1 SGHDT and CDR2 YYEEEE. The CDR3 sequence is CASSLYLHEQFF. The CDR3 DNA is TGTGCCAGCAGCTTGTATCTCCATGAGCAGTTCTTC.

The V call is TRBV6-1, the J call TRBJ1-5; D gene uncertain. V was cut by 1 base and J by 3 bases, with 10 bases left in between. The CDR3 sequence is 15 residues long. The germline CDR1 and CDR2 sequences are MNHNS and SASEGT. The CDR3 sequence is CASSEVRVINQPQHF. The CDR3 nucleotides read TGTGCCAGCAGTGAAGTGAGGGTGATCAATCAGCCCCAGCATTTT.

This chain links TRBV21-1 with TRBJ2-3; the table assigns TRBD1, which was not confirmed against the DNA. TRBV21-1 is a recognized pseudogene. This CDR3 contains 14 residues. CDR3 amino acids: CASTKRRRVDTQYF. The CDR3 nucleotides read TGTGCCAGCACCAAAAGGCGCAGGGTTGATACGCAGTATTTT.

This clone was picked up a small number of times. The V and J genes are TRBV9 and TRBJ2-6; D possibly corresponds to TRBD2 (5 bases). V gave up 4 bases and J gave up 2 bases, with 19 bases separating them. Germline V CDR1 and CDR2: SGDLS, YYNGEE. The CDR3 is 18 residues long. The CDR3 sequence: CASSPMSGTIAGANVLTF. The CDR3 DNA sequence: TGTGCCAGCAGCCCAATGAGCGGAACTATTGCTGGGGCCAACGTCCTGACTTTC.

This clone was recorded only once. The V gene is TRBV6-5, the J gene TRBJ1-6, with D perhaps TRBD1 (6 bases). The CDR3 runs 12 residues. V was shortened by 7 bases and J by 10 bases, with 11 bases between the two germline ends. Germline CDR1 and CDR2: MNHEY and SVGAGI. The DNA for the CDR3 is TGTGCCAGCACCAGGGGCGGGTCACCCCTCCACTTT. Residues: CASTRGGSPLHF.